These 10 T cell receptor beta chains came from one sample sequenced in a study of OX40 agonist ivuxolimab in advanced cancers. Assay used: immunoSEQ multiplex PCR; TCRdb lists only in-frame clones, some missing. There are 50,000 or so clones in the sample; around nine tenths occur only once, and 5% to 6.5% lies in the top ten. The source was CD4+ or CD8+ T cells sorted from blood, collected in a trial of the OX40 agonist ivuxolimab. The source is an adult with an advanced solid tumor such as melanoma, head and neck, liver or kidney cancer.

This clone was picked up one time. This sequence joins TRBV14 and TRBJ1-1, with 12 bases that match TRBD1. CDR1 and CDR2 (germline): SGHDN, FVKESK. The CDR3 sequence is 17 residues long. The J segment lost 1 base and the V segment lost 2 bases, leaving 5 bases of the junction unmatched. CDR3 nucleotides: TGTGCCAGCAGCCAAAGTCGGGACAGGGGGCCGAACACTGAAGCTTTCTTT. Translated, it gives CASSQSRDRGPNTEAFF.

The chain carries TRBV4-3 and TRBJ1-2; D might be TRBD1 (6 bases). In germline, CDR1 is LGHNA, CDR2 YSLEER. V lost 0 bases to trimming and J lost 0 bases, with 8 bases between them. The CDR3 covers 15 residues. This CDR3 is CASSQDRGTNYGYTF. DNA of the CDR3: TGCGCCAGCAGCCAAGATAGGGGGACTAACTATGGCTACACCTTC.

The chain combines TRBV6-5 with TRBJ2-3; D call uncertain. Trimming removed 2 bases at V and 5 bases at J, with 8 bases between. CDR1 is MNHEY, CDR2 SVGAGI, per germline. This CDR3 region has 13 residues. CDR3 DNA: TGTGCCAGCAGTTACCCCCCCGAAGATACGCAGTATTTT. Its protein product is CASSYPPEDTQYF.

The rearrangement uses TRBV4-3 and TRBJ2-1, with 12 bases matching TRBD2. V shed 0 bases, J shed 8 bases, and the junction held 5 bases outside the gene matches. The CDR3 has 16 amino acids. Germline CDR1 is LGHNA and CDR2 is YSLEER. The CDR3: CASSQDLAGGPYEQFF. CDR3 nucleotides: TGCGCCAGCAGCCAAGATCTAGCGGGAGGGCCATATGAGCAGTTCTTC.

The chain couples TRBV28 to TRBJ1-2, with 9 nucleotides matching TRBD1. V lost 5 bases and J lost 5; bases outside the gene matches: 6. The CDR3 has 14 residues. Germline assignment: CDR1 MDHEN and CDR2 SYDVKM. Here the CDR3 DNA reads TGTGCCAGCAGTCCCTCCGGACAGGGGTATGGCTACACCTTC. Residues: CASSPSGQGYGYTF.

The V gene is TRBV6-6, the J gene TRBJ2-7, with no clear D. CDR3 size: 13 residues. V was cut by 8 bases and J by 7 bases, with 18 bases left in between. Germline lookup yields CDR1 MNHNY and CDR2 SVGAGI (reference sequence). The CDR3 is CASGTTVSGEQYF. CDR3 bases: TGTGCCAGCGGTACAACCGTGAGTGGGGAGCAGTACTTC.

The rearrangement links TRBV5-1 to TRBJ2-3; TRBD2 aligns across 16 bases. Germline V gene data show CDR1 as SGHRS and CDR2 as YFSETQ. J gave up 5 bases and V 3 bases, and 9 bases lay outside the gene matches. The CDR3 spans 18 residues. In DNA, the CDR3 is TGCGCCAGCAGCTCCTACGGGACTAGCGGGGGGGCGGTAGATACGCAGTATTTT. Translation gives CASSSYGTSGGAVDTQYF.

The rearrangement uses TRBV19 and TRBJ1-1; 9 positions agree with TRBD1. The CDR3 has 14 residues. Trimming at V came to 4 bases and at J to 3 bases, leaving 3 bases not matched to a gene. Germline lookup yields CDR1 LNHDA and CDR2 SQIVND (reference sequence). CDR3 region: CASSTGQGYTEAFF. The CDR3 coding sequence is TGTGCCAGTAGTACCGGACAGGGGTACACTGAAGCTTTCTTT. Together with reference TRBV19 and TRBJ1-1, the CDR3 gives the full variable domain: DGGITQSPKYLFRKEGQNVTLSCEQNLNHDAMYWYRQDPGQGLRLIYYSQIVNDFQKGDIAEGYSVSREKKESFPLTVTSAQKNPTAFYLCASSTGQGYTEAFFGQGTRLTVV.

This clone rates as medium-sized (0.01 to 0.1%). The V call is TRBV7-9, the J call TRBJ2-1; D remains ambiguous. Germline V lookup: CDR1 SEHNR, CDR2 FQNEAQ (reference sequence). V was pared by 3 bases and J by 9 bases, with 6 bases between. This CDR3 is 11 amino acids long. Written as DNA, the CDR3 is TGTGCCAGCAGCTTTTCAACTGAGCAGTTCTTC. This translates into CASSFSTEQFF.

This rearrangement joins TRBV5-1 to TRBJ1-4; 10 nucleotides agree with TRBD1. V trimming: 4 bases; J trimming: 6 bases; junction bases outside the gene matches: 3. Germline-derived CDR1 and CDR2 are SGHRS and YFSETQ. The length of the CDR3 is 14 residues. In nucleotides, the CDR3 is TGCGCCAGCAGCGCCGGGACAGGGGATGAAAAACTGTTTTTT. Translating gives CASSAGTGDEKLFF.